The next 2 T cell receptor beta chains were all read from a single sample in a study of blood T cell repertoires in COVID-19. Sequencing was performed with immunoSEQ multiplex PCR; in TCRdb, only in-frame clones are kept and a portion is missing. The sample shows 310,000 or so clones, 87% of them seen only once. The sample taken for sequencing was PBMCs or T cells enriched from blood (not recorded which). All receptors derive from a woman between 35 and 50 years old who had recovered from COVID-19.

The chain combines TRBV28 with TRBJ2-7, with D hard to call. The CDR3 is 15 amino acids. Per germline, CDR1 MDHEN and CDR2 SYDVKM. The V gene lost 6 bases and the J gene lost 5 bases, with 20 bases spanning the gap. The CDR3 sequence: CASSPPYRFRNEQYF. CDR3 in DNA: TGTGCCAGCAGCCCGCCTTATCGGTTTAGAAACGAGCAGTACTTC. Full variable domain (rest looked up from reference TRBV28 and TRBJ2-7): DVKVTQSSRYLVKRTGEKVFLECVQDMDHENMFWYRQDPGLGLRLIYFSYDVKMKEKGDIPEGYSVSREKKERFSLILESASTNQTSMYLCASSPPYRFRNEQYFGPGTRLTVT.

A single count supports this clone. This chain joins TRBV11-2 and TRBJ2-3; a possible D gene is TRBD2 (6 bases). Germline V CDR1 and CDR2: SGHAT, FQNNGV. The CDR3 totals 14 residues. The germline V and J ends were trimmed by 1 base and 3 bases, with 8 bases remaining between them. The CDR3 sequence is CASSLVAGTDTQYF. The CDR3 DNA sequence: TGTGCCAGCAGCTTAGTGGCGGGGACAGATACGCAGTATTTT.